The 30 T cell receptor beta chains reported below all come from one sample, sequenced in a study of post-analysis software for immune sequencing data. Study observations and caveats: About 5 TRBV segments (TRBV5-6, TRBV5-1 and TRBV20-1 among them) occurred more frequently in patients than in controls.

These receptors lack a known antigen. The TCR beta cDNA libraries carried unique molecular identifiers. In TCRdb, the PCR reads were re-called with MiXCR into one record per CDR3 protein. Here the sample spans approximately 660,000 distinct CDR3 sequences, 55% to 60% being singletons. The sample taken for sequencing was blood. All receptors come from a girl aged 2 to 9 with multiple sclerosis.

This chain connects TRBV5-4 to TRBJ2-1; 9 nucleotides line up with TRBD2. J was trimmed by 9 bases and V by 2 bases; bases with no gene match: 15. The germline V gene encodes CDR1 SGHNT and CDR2 YYREEE (reference sequence). The CDR3 contains 17 residues. Here the CDR3 reads CASSFTGTSRSLGEQFF. The DNA for the CDR3 is TGTGCCAGCAGCTTTACCGGGACTAGCCGATCGTTAGGTGAGCAGTTCTTC.

The sample holds a few counts of this clonotype. The chain is built from TRBV6-1 and TRBJ2-5; 13 nucleotides agree with TRBD2. Germline V CDR1 and CDR2: MNHNS, SASEGT. The CDR3 contains 15 residues. V dropped 8 bases and J dropped 3; count of bases not matched to a gene: 6. The CDR3 protein is CASSWTSGGEETQYF. The CDR3 region has the DNA TGTGCCAGCTCCTGGACTAGCGGGGGAGAAGAGACCCAGTACTTC.

The chain links TRBV20-1 to TRBJ2-1; D uncertain. V was trimmed by 2 bases and J by 5 bases, leaving 7 bases between them. CDR1 is DFQATT and CDR2 is SNEGSKA in the germline V gene (reference sequence). This CDR3 is built from 12 residues. The CDR3, as DNA: TGCAGTGCTAGATCACGACACAATGAGCAGTTCTTC. It yields the protein CSARSRHNEQFF.

The V gene is TRBV20-1, the J gene TRBJ2-7, with TRBD2 identical over 7 bases. There are 12 residues in the CDR3. Trimming cost V 3 bases and J 5 bases; bases outside gene matches: 4. Germline loops: CDR1 DFQATT, CDR2 SNEGSKA (reference sequence). Here the CDR3 reads CSARRETHEQYF. CDR3 DNA sequence: TGCAGTGCTAGGCGGGAGACTCACGAGCAGTACTTC.

The CDR3, as DNA: TGTGCTAGTGGTTCCTCGACTAGCGCGTCTTCAGATACGCAGTATTTT. Residues: CASGSSTSASSDTQYF. The rearrangement joins TRBV12-5 to TRBJ2-3, with TRBD2 matching over 8 bases. The germline gives CDR1 LGHNT, CDR2 FRNRAP. V lost 4 bases to trimming and J lost 4 bases; unmatched junction nucleotides: 10. This CDR3 region has 16 residues.

V is TRBV5-1 and J is TRBJ2-3; TRBD2 is a possible D gene (5 bases). The CDR3 runs 15 residues. V dropped 1 base and J dropped 11 bases, with 20 bases sitting between them. CDR1 is SGHRS, CDR2 YFSETQ, per germline. The CDR3 DNA reads as TGCGCCAGCAGCTTGTACGGGGTTAGCACAGATGTGCAGTATTTT. Its protein product is CASSLYGVSTDVQYF.

This chain links TRBV10-3 with TRBJ2-7, with D unclear. The V end was cut by 0 bases, the J end by 7 bases, with 7 bases between. Germline V gene data show CDR1 as ENHRY and CDR2 as SYGVKD. This CDR3 contains 12 residues. The CDR3 is CAISESTVEQYF. The CDR3 region has the DNA TGTGCCATCAGTGAGTCGACGGTGGAGCAGTACTTC.

This clonotype appeared once. The genes are TRBV4-3 and TRBJ2-5; D gene uncertain. Trimming took off 3 bases at V and 0 bases at J, with 17 bases between the two ends. This CDR3 has 17 amino acids. Per the germline V gene, CDR1 is LGHNA and CDR2 is YSLEER. CDR3 amino acids: CASSQVKDNLYQETQYF. As DNA, the CDR3 is TGCGCCAGCAGCCAGGTGAAGGATAACCTGTACCAAGAGACCCAGTACTTC.

The chain combines TRBV7-3 with TRBJ2-1, with D unresolved. V dropped 8 bases and J dropped 5 bases, with 10 bases sitting between them. From germline, CDR1 is SGHTA and CDR2 FQGTGA. The CDR3 length is 12 residues. The CDR3 nucleotides read TGTGCCAGCCGCTCTACCAACAATGAGCAGTTCTTC. Its protein is CASRSTNNEQFF.

The chain couples TRBV15 to TRBJ2-3; the match to TRBD1 covers 9 bases. The CDR3 is 15 amino acids. J was trimmed by 0 bases and V by 6 bases; bases with no gene match: 4. Germline loops: CDR1 LNHNV, CDR2 YYDKDF (reference sequence). This CDR3 is CATSTGGGSTDTQYF. The CDR3 nucleotides read TGTGCCACCAGTACAGGGGGCGGGAGCACAGATACGCAGTATTTT.

This clonotype showed up just a few times. V and J are TRBV6-6 and TRBJ2-3; 10 bases align to TRBD1. The V gene end was trimmed by 6 bases and the J gene end by 9 bases; junction bases not matched to a gene: 12. CDR3 length: 15 residues. CDR1 is MNHNY, CDR2 SVGAGI, per germline (reference sequence). CDR3 DNA: TGTGCCAGCAGCCGACCGGGACAGGGGAAAGAGACGCAGTATTTT. Translated, it gives CASSRPGQGKETQYF.

This clonotype occurred many times. The V call is TRBV4-3, the J call TRBJ2-1; D not resolved. V lost 0 bases and J 5 bases, leaving 11 bases between the germline ends. The CDR3 loop spans 15 amino acids. Germline loops: CDR1 LGHNA, CDR2 YSLEER. The CDR3 sequence: CASSQDGRVNNEQFF. The CDR3 DNA reads TGCGCCAGCAGCCAAGATGGTCGAGTTAACAATGAGCAGTTCTTC.

CDR3: CATSRVFGEQFF. Here the CDR3 DNA reads TGTGCCACCAGCAGGGTCTTCGGAGAGCAGTTCTTC. V gene TRBV15 combines with J gene TRBJ2-1; the D is unclear. The CDR3 has 12 amino acids. Germline CDR1 is LNHNV and CDR2 is YYDKDF (reference sequence). With 3 bases removed from V and 10 bases from J, the gap between germline ends came to 10 bases.

V usage is TRBV6-5 and J usage is TRBJ1-1; a possible D gene is TRBD1 (5 bases). V dropped 8 bases and J dropped 0 bases, with 13 bases sitting between them. Per germline, CDR1 MNHEY and CDR2 SVGAGI. This CDR3 region has 14 residues. The DNA for the CDR3 is TGTGCCAGCCTCTCGAGGGGCTTGAACACTGAAGCTTTCTTT. Translation: CASLSRGLNTEAFF.

This sequence joins TRBV18 and TRBJ2-3, with 9 bases aligning to TRBD2. J lost 3 bases, V lost 3 bases, and 7 bases had no gene match. From germline, CDR1 is KGHSH and CDR2 LQKENI. CDR3 length: 16 amino acids. DNA for the CDR3: TGTGCCAGCTCACCCTTGACTAGCGGACTGACAGATACGCAGTATTTT. Its protein product is CASSPLTSGLTDTQYF.

V gene TRBV7-2 combines with J gene TRBJ1-4; TRBD1 aligns across 10 bases. Germline CDR1 and CDR2: SGHTA and FQGNSA. The V gene end was trimmed by 5 bases and the J gene end by 8 bases; junction bases not matched to a gene: 2. CDR3 length: 13 residues. DNA for the CDR3: TGTGCCAGCAGCCTGACAGGGGGCGAAAAACTGTTTTTT. It specifies CASSLTGGEKLFF.

In the case of this clonotype: One end of the junction fails to match germline, which may point to a read error. This chain joins TRBV20-1 and TRBJ2-5, with 13 bases fitting TRBD2. CDR1 is DFQATT, CDR2 SNEGSKA, per germline (reference sequence). The length of the CDR3 is 16 residues. The CDR3 coding sequence is TGCGGTGCTACTCCTACTAGCGGGAGGGGGCAAGAGACCCAGTACTTC. It codes for CGATPTSGRGQETQYF.

The genes are TRBV20-1 and TRBJ2-5; maybe TRBD2 (5 bases). The DNA matches TRBJ2-7 better at its end, which makes the J call doubtful. This CDR3 comprises 14 residues. The germline gives CDR1 DFQATT, CDR2 SNEGSKA (reference sequence). This CDR3 reads CSARDRQRSYEQYF. CDR3 in DNA: TGCAGTGCTAGAGACAGGCAGCGGAGCTACGAGCAGTACTTC.

The chain has TRBV12-3 or TRBV12-4 and TRBJ2-5, with D possibly being TRBD2 (5 bases). V was cut by 3 bases and J by 5 bases, with 13 bases left in between. This CDR3 region has 14 residues. The CDR3 nucleotides read TGTGCCAGCAGTTTGGACCCCGGGGTGGAGACCCAGTACTTC. Translation gives CASSLDPGVETQYF.

V usage is TRBV5-1 and J usage is TRBJ2-3; TRBD1 is a possible D gene (6 bases). The CDR3 consists of 16 residues. The germline gives CDR1 SGHRS, CDR2 YFSETQ. With 0 bases removed from V and 3 bases from J, the gap between germline ends came to 14 bases. Here the CDR3 reads CASSLVRDRITDTQYF. The DNA of the CDR3 is TGCGCCAGCAGCTTGGTGCGAGACAGGATAACAGATACGCAGTATTTT.

The V gene is TRBV4-2, the J gene TRBJ1-6, with D uncertain. Germline CDR1 LGHNA, CDR2 YNFKEQ. This CDR3 is built from 13 residues. Trimming pared 4 bases from V and 8 bases from J, leaving 9 bases between. CDR3 region: CASSPQLDSPLHF. CDR3 sequence (DNA): TGTGCCAGCAGCCCCCAGCTTGATTCACCCCTCCACTTT.

The gene calls are TRBV2 and TRBJ1-5, with a tentative D call TRBD1 (6 bases). CDR1 is SNHLY, CDR2 FYNNEI, per germline. V dropped 7 bases and J dropped 5 bases, with 12 bases sitting between them. There are 13 residues in the CDR3. This CDR3 reads CASKGGIDQPQHF. Written as DNA, the CDR3 is TGTGCCAGCAAGGGGGGAATTGATCAGCCCCAGCATTTT.

The V and J genes are TRBV7-9 and TRBJ2-6; no reliable D call. Per germline, CDR1 SEHNR and CDR2 FQNEAQ (reference sequence). The CDR3 is made up of 13 amino acids. Trimming left V 5 bases short and J 5 bases short, with 7 bases between. CDR3 sequence reads: CASSPHRANVLTF. The CDR3 DNA reads as TGTGCCAGCAGCCCCCACAGGGCCAACGTCCTGACTTTC.

The CDR3 nucleotides are TGTGCCAGCAGTGCCGGCCTCCCGATAAATGAGCAGTTCTTC. The encoded protein is CASSAGLPINEQFF. The chain carries TRBV6-2 or TRBV6-3 and TRBJ2-1; no clear D. In germline, CDR1 is MNHEY, CDR2 SVGEGT. Deletions cut 5 bases from V and 7 bases from J, with 15 bases between. The CDR3 length is 14 residues.

The chain has TRBV7-3 and TRBJ2-3; 7 bases map to TRBD2. The ends lost 2 bases at V and 4 bases at J; junction bases unmatched: 3. Germline V gene lookup returns CDR1 SGHTA and CDR2 FQGTGA. This CDR3 spans 14 amino acids. CDR3 protein: CASSLQAGSDTQYF. The CDR3 coding sequence is TGTGCCAGCAGCTTACAAGCGGGATCAGATACGCAGTATTTT.

The rearrangement joins TRBV10-3 to TRBJ2-1; 8 bases map to TRBD2. The V and J ends lost 2 bases and 10 bases, in that order; junction bases with no gene match: 13. The CDR3 contains 16 residues. The germline gives CDR1 ENHRY, CDR2 SYGVKD. The CDR3, as DNA: TGTGCCATCAGTGAGCTAGCGGGCCAGTTTTCCAACGAGCAGTTCTTC. Translating it yields CAISELAGQFSNEQFF.

This sequence joins TRBV25-1 and TRBJ1-2; D not certain. Germline-derived CDR1 and CDR2 are MGHDK and SYGVNS. The CDR3 consists of 13 residues. V gave up 3 bases and J gave up 4 bases, with 9 bases separating them. The CDR3 loop reads CASSDFGLYGYTF. CDR3 DNA sequence: TGTGCCAGCAGTGATTTTGGCCTCTATGGCTACACCTTC.

The rearrangement uses TRBV7-9 and TRBJ2-1, with TRBD2 as a possible D gene (5 bases). The CDR3 length is 12 residues. CDR1 is SEHNR, CDR2 FQNEAQ, per germline (reference sequence). Trimming shortened V by 3 bases and J by 5 bases, and 5 bases separated the two germline ends. The CDR3 sequence is CASSFGNNEQFF. CDR3 in DNA: TGTGCCAGCAGCTTCGGGAACAATGAGCAGTTCTTC.

The gene calls are TRBV29-1 and TRBJ1-5; D is possibly TRBD1 (5 bases). The germline V gene encodes CDR1 SQVTM and CDR2 ANQGSEA. V lost 4 bases and J 7 bases, leaving 11 bases between the germline ends. CDR3 length: 12 residues. The CDR3 DNA reads TGCAGCGTTGGGGGGTCAGGACAGCCCCAGCATTTT. The encoded protein is CSVGGSGQPQHF.

In its sample, this clonotype was seen once. The chain couples TRBV24-1 to TRBJ2-1, with 7 positions matching TRBD1. The CDR3 extends over 15 amino acids. Germline V gives CDR1 KGHDR, CDR2 SFDVKD. V shed 0 bases and J 9 bases; nucleotides not matched to a gene: 7. This CDR3 is CATSDLTGESGEQFF. The CDR3 DNA follows: TGTGCCACCAGTGATTTGACAGGGGAAAGCGGTGAGCAGTTCTTC.